The next 2 T cell receptor beta chains were all read from a single sample in a study of radiotherapy plus CTLA-4 blockade in lung cancer. This table comes from immunoSEQ multiplex PCR, and its TCRdb copy is limited to in-frame clones, with some not included. This sample has roughly 130,000 clones, with more than 80% found just once. The material sequenced was peripheral blood, taken from a patient treated with radiotherapy plus ipilimumab. These TCRs come from a human donor with non-small cell lung cancer that progressed on radiotherapy plus ipilimumab.

This chain links TRBV7-6 with TRBJ2-7, with D perhaps given as TRBD1 or TRBD2 (5 bases each). Germline V lookup: CDR1 SGHVS, CDR2 FNYEAQ. V lost 1 base and J 10 bases, leaving 14 bases between the germline ends. CDR3 length: 13 residues. The CDR3 DNA sequence: TGTGCCAGCAGCTTAGGGCCCCGGGACCAACAGTACTTC. Translating gives CASSLGPRDQQYF. Variable domain in full (rest from reference TRBV7-6 and TRBJ2-7): GAGVSQSPRYKVTKRGQDVALRCDPISGHVSLYWYRQALGQGPEFLTYFNYEAQQDKSGLPNDRFSAERPEGSISTLTIQRTEQRDSAMYRCASSLGPRDQQYFGPGTRLTVT.

The rearrangement joins TRBV29-1 to TRBJ2-5, with D possibly matching TRBD1 (5 bases). Germline CDR1 reads SQVTM; CDR2 reads ANQGSEA. The V end was cut by 7 bases, the J end by 3 bases, with 12 bases between. The CDR3 has 12 residues. CDR3: CSAVKGKETQYF. The CDR3 DNA reads TGCAGCGCCGTTAAGGGGAAAGAGACCCAGTACTTC. The variable domain in full, completed from reference TRBV29-1 and TRBJ2-5, reads SAVISQKPSRDICQRGTSLTIQCQVDSQVTMMFWYRQQPGQSLTLIATANQGSEATYESGFVIDKFPISRPNLTFSTLTVSNMSPEDSSIYLCSAVKGKETQYFGPGTRLLVL.